This T cell receptor (beta chain) was identified in a study of blood T cells in healthy people across ages. With a J-beta primer mix and a sample-barcoded 5' primer, a second PCR ran about 6 to 11 cycles. TCRdb reprocessed the 5' RACE reads via MiXCR and lists one record per CDR3 protein. The sample shows around 1,500,000 distinct CDR3 sequences, roughly 30% of them seen only once. The CDR3 covers 14 residues. The V end lost 0 bases, the J end lost 8 bases, and 13 bases lay between the germline ends. Germline V gives CDR1 MNHNS, CDR2 SASEGT. Sequencing input: blood. The sequence was obtained from a woman aged 30 to 39 in good health. J is TRBJ1-2 and V is TRBV6-1; a possible D gene is TRBD1 (6 bases). This CDR3 reads CASSEARGIRGYTF. The CDR3 bases are TGTGCCAGCAGTGAAGCGAGGGGGATACGAGGCTACACCTTC.